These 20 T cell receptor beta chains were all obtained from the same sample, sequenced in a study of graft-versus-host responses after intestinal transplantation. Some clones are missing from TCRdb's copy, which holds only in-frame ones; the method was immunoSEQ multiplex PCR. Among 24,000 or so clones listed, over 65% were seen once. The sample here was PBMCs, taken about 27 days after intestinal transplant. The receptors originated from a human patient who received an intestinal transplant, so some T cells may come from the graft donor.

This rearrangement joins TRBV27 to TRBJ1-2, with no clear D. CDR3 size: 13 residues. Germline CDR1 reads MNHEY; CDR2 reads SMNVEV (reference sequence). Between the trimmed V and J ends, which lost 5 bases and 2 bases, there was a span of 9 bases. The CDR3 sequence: CASSPQTNYGYTF. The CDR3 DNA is TGTGCCAGCAGTCCTCAAACCAACTATGGCTACACCTTC.

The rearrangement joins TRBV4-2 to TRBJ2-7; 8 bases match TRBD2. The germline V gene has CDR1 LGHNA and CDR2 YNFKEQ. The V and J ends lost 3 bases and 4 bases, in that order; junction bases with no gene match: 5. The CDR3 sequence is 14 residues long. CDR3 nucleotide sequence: TGTGCCAGCAGCCATAGAGCGGGGGATTACGAGCAGTACTTC. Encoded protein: CASSHRAGDYEQYF.

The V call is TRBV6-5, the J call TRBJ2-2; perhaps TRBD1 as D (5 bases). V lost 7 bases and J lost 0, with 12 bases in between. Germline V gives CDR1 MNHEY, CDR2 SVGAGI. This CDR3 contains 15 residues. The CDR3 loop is CASNKDNANTGELFF. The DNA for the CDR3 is TGTGCCAGCAACAAGGACAACGCGAACACCGGGGAGCTGTTTTTT.

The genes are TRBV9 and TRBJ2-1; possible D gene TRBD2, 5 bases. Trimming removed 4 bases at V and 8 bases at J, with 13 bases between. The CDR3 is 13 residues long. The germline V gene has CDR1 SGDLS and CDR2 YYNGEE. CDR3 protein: CASSPGSGYEQFF. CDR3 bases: TGTGCCAGCAGCCCAGGTTCGGGGTATGAGCAGTTCTTC.

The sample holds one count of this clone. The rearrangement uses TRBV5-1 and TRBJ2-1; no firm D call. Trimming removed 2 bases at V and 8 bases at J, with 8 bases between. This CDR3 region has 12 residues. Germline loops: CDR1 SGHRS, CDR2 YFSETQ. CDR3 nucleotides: TGCGCCAGCAGCTTTAGCTGGGATGAGCAGTTCTTC. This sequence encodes CASSFSWDEQFF.

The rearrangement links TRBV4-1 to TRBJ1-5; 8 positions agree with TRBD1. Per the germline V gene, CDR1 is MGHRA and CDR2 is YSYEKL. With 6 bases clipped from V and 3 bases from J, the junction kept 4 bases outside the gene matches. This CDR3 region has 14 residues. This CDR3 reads CASSWTGHNQPQHF. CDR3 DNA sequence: TGCGCCAGCAGTTGGACAGGGCACAATCAGCCCCAGCATTTT.

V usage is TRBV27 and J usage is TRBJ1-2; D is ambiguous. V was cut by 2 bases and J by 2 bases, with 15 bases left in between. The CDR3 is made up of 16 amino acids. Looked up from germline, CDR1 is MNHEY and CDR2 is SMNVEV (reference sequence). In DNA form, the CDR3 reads TGTGCCAGCAGTTTAGGGGTTGAGTTTCTCAACTATGGCTACACCTTC. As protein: CASSLGVEFLNYGYTF.

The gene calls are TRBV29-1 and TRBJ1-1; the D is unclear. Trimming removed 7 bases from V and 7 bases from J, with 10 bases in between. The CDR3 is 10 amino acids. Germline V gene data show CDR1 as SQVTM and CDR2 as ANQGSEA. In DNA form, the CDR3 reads TGCAGCGCCCGCCGGGATGAAGCTTTCTTT. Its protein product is CSARRDEAFF.

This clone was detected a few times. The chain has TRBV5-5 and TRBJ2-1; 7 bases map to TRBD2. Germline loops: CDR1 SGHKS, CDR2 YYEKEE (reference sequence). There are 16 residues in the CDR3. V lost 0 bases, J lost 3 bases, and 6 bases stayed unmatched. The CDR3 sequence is CASSLAGEGFYNEQFF. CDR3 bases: TGTGCCAGCAGCTTGGCCGGGGAGGGGTTCTACAATGAGCAGTTCTTC.

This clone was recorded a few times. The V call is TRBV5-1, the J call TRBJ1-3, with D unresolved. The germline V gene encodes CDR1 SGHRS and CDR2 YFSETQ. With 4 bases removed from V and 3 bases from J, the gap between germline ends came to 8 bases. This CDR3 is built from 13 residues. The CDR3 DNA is TGCGCCAGCAGCGATCCAATTGGAAACACCATATATTTT. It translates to CASSDPIGNTIYF.

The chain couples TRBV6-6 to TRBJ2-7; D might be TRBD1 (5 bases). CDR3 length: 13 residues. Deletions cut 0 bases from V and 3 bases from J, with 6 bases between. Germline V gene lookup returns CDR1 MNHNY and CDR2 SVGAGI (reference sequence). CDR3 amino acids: CASSYSRDYEQYF. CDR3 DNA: TGTGCCAGCAGTTACTCCAGGGACTACGAGCAGTACTTC.

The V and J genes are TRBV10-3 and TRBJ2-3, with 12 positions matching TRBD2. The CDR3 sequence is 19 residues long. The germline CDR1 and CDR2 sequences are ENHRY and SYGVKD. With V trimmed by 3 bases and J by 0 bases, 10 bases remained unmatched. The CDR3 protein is CAISEPRRTSGISTDTQYF. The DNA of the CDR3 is TGTGCCATCAGTGAACCTAGAAGGACTAGCGGGATCAGCACAGATACGCAGTATTTT.

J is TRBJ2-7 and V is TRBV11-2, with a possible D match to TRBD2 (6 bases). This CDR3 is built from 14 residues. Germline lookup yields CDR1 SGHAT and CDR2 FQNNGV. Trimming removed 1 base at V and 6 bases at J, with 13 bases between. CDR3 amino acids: CASSLGGVMSEQYF. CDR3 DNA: TGTGCCAGCAGCTTAGGGGGGGTCATGAGCGAGCAGTACTTC.

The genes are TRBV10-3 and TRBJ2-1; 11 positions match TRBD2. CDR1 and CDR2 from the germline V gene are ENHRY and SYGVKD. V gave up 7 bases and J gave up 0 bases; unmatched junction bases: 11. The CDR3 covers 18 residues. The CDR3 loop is CAIKMVAGGASSYNEQFF. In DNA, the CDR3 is TGTGCCATCAAGATGGTAGCGGGGGGGGCGAGCTCCTACAATGAGCAGTTCTTC.

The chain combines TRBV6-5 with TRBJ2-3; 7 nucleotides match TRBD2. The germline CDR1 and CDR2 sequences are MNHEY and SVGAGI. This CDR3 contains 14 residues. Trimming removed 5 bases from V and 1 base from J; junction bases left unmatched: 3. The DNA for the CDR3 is TGTGCCAGCAGTCAGGGAGGGGGCACAGATACGCAGTATTTT. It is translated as CASSQGGGTDTQYF.

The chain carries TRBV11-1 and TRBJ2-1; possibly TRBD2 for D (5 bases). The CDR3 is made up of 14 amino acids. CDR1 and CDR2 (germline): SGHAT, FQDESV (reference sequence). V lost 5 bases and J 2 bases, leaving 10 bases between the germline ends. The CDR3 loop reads CASSRRGTYNEQFF. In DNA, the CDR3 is TGTGCCAGCAGCAGGAGAGGGACCTACAATGAGCAGTTCTTC.

CDR3 sequence (DNA): TGTGCCAGCAGTGCCCGGGCGACCTATAGCAATCAGCCCCAGCATTTT. It translates to CASSARATYSNQPQHF. The gene calls are TRBV6-6 and TRBJ1-5; unclear D gene. CDR1 MNHNY and CDR2 SVGAGI come from the germline V gene (reference sequence). Trimming took 5 bases from V and 0 from J, leaving 14 bases between them. CDR3 size: 16 residues.

CDR3 in amino acids: CASSDTHGERAPSYEQYF. CDR3 DNA sequence: TGTGCCAGCAGTGATACCCATGGGGAGCGGGCGCCCTCCTACGAGCAGTACTTC. This chain links TRBV6-1 with TRBJ2-5; possibly TRBD2 for D (6 bases). The J call may not be correct, given that the DNA end is closer to TRBJ2-7. Germline assignment: CDR1 MNHNS and CDR2 SASEGT. The CDR3 is 18 residues long.

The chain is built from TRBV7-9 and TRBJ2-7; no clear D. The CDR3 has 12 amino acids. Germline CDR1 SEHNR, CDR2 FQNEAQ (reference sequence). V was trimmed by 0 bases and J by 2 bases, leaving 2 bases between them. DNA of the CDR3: TGTGCCAGCAGCTTAGCGACCTACGAGCAGTACTTC. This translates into CASSLATYEQYF. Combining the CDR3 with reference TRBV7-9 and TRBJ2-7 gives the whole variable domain DTGVSQNPRHKITKRGQNVTFRCDPISEHNRLYWYRQTLGQGPEFLTYFQNEAQLEKSRLLSDRFSAERPKGSFSTLEIQRTEQGDSAMYLCASSLATYEQYFGPGTRLTVT.

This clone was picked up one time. CDR3 DNA sequence: TGTGCCAGCAGTTACGGCAAGGGGGGGGAGACCCAGTACTTC. This sequence encodes CASSYGKGGETQYF. J is TRBJ2-5 and V is TRBV6-6; D is possibly TRBD2 (7 bases). Germline loops: CDR1 MNHNY, CDR2 SVGAGI (reference sequence). V dropped 2 bases and J dropped 5 bases, with 12 bases sitting between them. The CDR3 loop spans 14 amino acids.